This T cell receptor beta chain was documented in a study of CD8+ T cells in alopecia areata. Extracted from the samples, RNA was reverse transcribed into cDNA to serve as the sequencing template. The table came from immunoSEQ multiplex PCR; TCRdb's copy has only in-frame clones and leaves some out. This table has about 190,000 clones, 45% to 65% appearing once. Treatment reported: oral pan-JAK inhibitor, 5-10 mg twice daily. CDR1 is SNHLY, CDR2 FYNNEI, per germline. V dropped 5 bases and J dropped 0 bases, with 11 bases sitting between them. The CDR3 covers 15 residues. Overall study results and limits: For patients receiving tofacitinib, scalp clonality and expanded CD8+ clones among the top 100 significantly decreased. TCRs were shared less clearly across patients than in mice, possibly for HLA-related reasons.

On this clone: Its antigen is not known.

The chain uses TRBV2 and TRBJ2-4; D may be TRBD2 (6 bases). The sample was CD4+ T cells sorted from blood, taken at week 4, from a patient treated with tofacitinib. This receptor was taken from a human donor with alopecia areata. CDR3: CASSRDFLAKNIQYF. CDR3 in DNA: TGTGCCAGCAGTCGGGACTTTTTAGCCAAAAACATTCAGTACTTC.